The 2 T cell receptor beta chains listed next were all sequenced from one sample in a study of cytomegalovirus exposure and HLA in healthy donors. Vbeta (60) and Jbeta (13) primers were used in the PCR. TCRdb's table, derived via immunoSEQ multiplex PCR, lists solely in-frame clones and lacks some. The table lists about 160,000 clones, approximately 84% of them singletons. The sample comprised PBMCs. These receptors all come from a man between 18 and 35 years old in good health and CMV-seropositive.

The J gene is TRBJ1-2, the V gene TRBV7-2, with TRBD1 identical over 9 bases. Losses at the gene ends were 10 bases for V and 4 bases for J; bases not matched to a gene: 7. Germline assignment: CDR1 SGHTA and CDR2 FQGNSA. The CDR3 has 13 amino acids. The CDR3 nucleotides are TGTGCCACTAGGGACAGGGCTCTCTATGGCTACACCTTC. Amino acids: CATRDRALYGYTF.

V and J are TRBV7-3 and TRBJ1-5; perhaps TRBD1 as D (6 bases). Germline V gene data show CDR1 as SGHTA and CDR2 as FQGTGA. The CDR3 has 15 amino acids. Between the trimmed V and J ends, which lost 0 bases and 7 bases, there was a span of 13 bases. CDR3 sequence (DNA): TGTGCCAGCAGCTTAACGGGGGCAGCTCGGCAGCCCCAGCATTTT. Its protein product is CASSLTGAARQPQHF. The complete variable domain, with remaining parts taken from reference TRBV7-3 and TRBJ1-5, reads GAGVSQTPSNKVTEKGKYVELRCDPISGHTALYWYRQSLGQGPEFLIYFQGTGAADDSGLPNDRFFAVRPEGSVSTLKIQRTERGDSAVYLCASSLTGAARQPQHFGDGTRLSIL.